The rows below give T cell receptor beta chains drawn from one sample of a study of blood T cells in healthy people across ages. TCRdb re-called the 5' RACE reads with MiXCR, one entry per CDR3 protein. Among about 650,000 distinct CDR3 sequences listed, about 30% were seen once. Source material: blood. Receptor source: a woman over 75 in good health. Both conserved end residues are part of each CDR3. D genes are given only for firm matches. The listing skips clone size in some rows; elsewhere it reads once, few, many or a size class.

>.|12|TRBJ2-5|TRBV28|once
CASSFAYGAQYF
TGTGCCAGCAGTTTCGCGTACGGGGCCCAGTACTTC
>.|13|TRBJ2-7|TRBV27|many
CASSFTRDNEQYF
TGTGCCAGCAGTTTCACCCGGGACAACGAGCAGTACTTC
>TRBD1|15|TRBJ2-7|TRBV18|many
CASSPGTGGAWEQYF
TGTGCCAGCTCACCCGGGACAGGGGGTGCGTGGGAGCAGTACTTC
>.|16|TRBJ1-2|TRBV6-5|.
CVSSSTDRRYNYGYTF
TGTGTCAGCAGTTCCACCGACAGGCGCTATAACTATGGCTACACCTTC
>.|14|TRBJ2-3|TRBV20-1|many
CSARDDSVADTQYF
TGCAGTGCTAGAGATGATTCGGTCGCAGATACGCAGTATTTT
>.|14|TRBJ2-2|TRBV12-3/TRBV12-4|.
CASSYYANTGELFF
TGTGCCAGCAGTTACTACGCAAACACCGGGGAGCTGTTTTTT
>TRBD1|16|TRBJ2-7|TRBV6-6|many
CASSDRGQGFSYEQYF
TGTGCCAGCAGTGACCGGGGACAGGGGTTCTCCTACGAGCAGTACTTC
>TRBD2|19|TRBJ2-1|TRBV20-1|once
CSARAQVRTSGRGYNEQFF
TGCAGTGCTAGAGCTCAAGTAAGGACTAGCGGAAGGGGGTACAATGAGCAGTTCTTC
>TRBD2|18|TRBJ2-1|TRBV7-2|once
CASSPRFQTSGEKNEQFF
TGTGCCAGCAGCCCTAGATTTCAGACGAGCGGGGAGAAGAATGAGCAGTTCTTC
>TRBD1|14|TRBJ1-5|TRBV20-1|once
CSARGTGVAQPQHF
TGCAGTGCTAGAGGGACAGGGGTCGCTCAGCCCCAGCATTTT
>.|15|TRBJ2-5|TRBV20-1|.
CSAARGGAYQETQYF
TGCAGTGCTGCCCGAGGCGGGGCGTACCAAGAGACCCAGTACTTC
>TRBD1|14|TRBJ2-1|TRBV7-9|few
CASSFQQGGNEQFF
TGTGCCAGCAGCTTCCAACAGGGGGGCAATGAGCAGTTCTTC
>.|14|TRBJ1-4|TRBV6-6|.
CASSISVANQKLFF
TGTGCCAGCAGTATTTCGGTGGCTAATCAAAAACTGTTTTTT
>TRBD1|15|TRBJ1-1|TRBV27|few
CASSAWDSQNTEAFF
TGTGCCAGCAGTGCCTGGGACAGTCAGAACACTGAAGCTTTCTTT
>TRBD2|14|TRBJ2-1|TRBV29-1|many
CSAPSGGVREEQFF
TGCAGCGCTCCTAGCGGGGGGGTCAGGGAAGAGCAGTTCTTC
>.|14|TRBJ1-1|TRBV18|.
CASSPRKANTEAFF
TGTGCCAGCTCACCACGGAAAGCGAACACTGAAGCTTTCTTT
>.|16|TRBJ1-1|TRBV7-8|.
CASSLGRDWTYTEAFF
TGTGCCAGCAGCCTAGGCCGGGACTGGACTTACACTGAAGCTTTCTTT
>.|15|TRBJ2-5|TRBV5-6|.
CASTDRGGVKETQYF
TGTGCCAGCACCGACCGAGGGGGGGTTAAAGAGACCCAGTACTTC
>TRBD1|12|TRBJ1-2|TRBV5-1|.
CASSFGTGDYTF
TGCGCCAGCAGCTTCGGGACAGGGGACTACACCTTC
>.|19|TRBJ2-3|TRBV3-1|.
CASSPGEALTVTSTDTQYF
TGTGCCAGCAGCCCAGGAGAGGCCCTGACCGTTACTAGCACAGATACGCAGTATTTT
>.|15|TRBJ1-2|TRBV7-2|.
CASSFGGTSNYGYTF
TGTGCCAGCAGCTTTGGGGGGACTTCTAACTATGGCTACACCTTC
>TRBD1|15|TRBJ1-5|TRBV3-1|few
CASSHSDREGQPQHF
TGTGCCAGCAGCCATTCTGACAGGGAGGGTCAGCCCCAGCATTTT
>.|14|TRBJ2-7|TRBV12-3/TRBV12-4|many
CASSLTTVSYEQYF
TGTGCCAGCAGTTTAACGACAGTCTCCTACGAGCAGTACTTC
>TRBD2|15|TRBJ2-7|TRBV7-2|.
CASSPLAGAFAEQYF
TGTGCCAGCAGCCCCCTAGCGGGAGCCTTCGCCGAGCAGTACTTC
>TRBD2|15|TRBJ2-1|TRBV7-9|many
CASSRLAGLNNEQFF
TGTGCCAGCAGCAGACTAGCGGGGTTAAACAATGAGCAGTTCTTC
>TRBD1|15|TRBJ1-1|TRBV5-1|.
CASSAGTDKWGEVFF
TGCGCCAGCAGCGCCGGGACAGATAAATGGGGTGAAGTTTTCTTT
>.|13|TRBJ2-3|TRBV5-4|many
CASRLGTGDTQYF
TGTGCCAGCAGGTTGGGGACGGGGGATACGCAGTATTTT
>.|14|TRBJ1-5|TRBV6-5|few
CASGRDIFGQPQHF
TGTGCCAGCGGGAGAGACATCTTCGGTCAGCCCCAGCATTTT
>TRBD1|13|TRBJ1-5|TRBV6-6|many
CASSLTGHQPQHF
TGTGCCAGCAGTTTGACAGGGCATCAGCCCCAGCATTTT
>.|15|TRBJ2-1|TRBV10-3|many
CAISERQASYNEQFF
TGTGCCATCAGTGAGCGACAGGCCTCCTACAATGAGCAGTTCTTC
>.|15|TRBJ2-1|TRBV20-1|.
CSARGVAGWTNEQFF
TGCAGTGCTAGAGGGGTCGCGGGATGGACCAATGAGCAGTTCTTC
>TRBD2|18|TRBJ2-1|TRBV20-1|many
CSARAGTSGGSSYNEQFF
TGCAGTGCCAGAGCCGGGACTAGCGGGGGGAGCTCCTACAATGAGCAGTTCTTC
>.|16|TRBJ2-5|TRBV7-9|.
CASSLYATGDQETQYF
TGTGCCAGCAGCTTATATGCGACCGGGGATCAAGAGACCCAGTACTTC
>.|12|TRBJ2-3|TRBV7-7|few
CASSLGEPTQYF
TGTGCCAGCAGCTTGGGGGAACCCACGCAGTATTTT
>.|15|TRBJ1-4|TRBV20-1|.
CSARDLTGSNEKLFF
TGCAGTGCTAGAGACCTGACCGGGAGTAATGAAAAACTGTTTTTT
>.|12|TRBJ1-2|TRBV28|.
CASSTFPDGYTF
TGTGCCAGCAGTACTTTTCCGGATGGCTACACCTTC
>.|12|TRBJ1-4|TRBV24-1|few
CATSDRTEKLFF
TGTGCCACCAGTGATAGGACGGAAAAACTGTTTTTT
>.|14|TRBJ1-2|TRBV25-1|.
CASSEGTDHYGYTF
TGTGCCAGCAGTGAAGGGACGGATCACTATGGCTACACCTTC
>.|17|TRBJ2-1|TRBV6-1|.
CASSLRGRGGYSYEQFF
TGTGCCAGCAGCCTCAGGGGGAGGGGCGGTTACTCCTACGAGCAGTTCTTC
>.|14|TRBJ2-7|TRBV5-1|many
CASSTQGPNYEQYF
TGCGCCAGCAGCACCCAAGGACCAAACTACGAGCAGTACTTC
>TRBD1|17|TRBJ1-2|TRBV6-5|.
CASSYEPQGGKRGGYTF
TGTGCCAGCAGTTACGAACCACAGGGGGGAAAACGAGGTGGCTACACCTTC
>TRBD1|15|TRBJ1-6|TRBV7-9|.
CASSLRLQGNSPLHF
TGTGCCAGCAGCTTAAGGTTACAGGGGAATTCACCCCTCCACTTT
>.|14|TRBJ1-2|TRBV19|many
CASSMRQANYGYTF
TGTGCCAGTAGTATGAGGCAGGCGAACTATGGCTACACCTTC
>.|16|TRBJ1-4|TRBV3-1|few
CASSQDPQGANEKLFF
TGTGCCAGCAGCCAAGACCCACAAGGAGCTAATGAAAAACTGTTTTTT
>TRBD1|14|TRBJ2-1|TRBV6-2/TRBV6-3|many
CASSSGGSYNEQFF
TGTGCCAGCAGTTCAGGGGGATCCTACAATGAGCAGTTCTTC
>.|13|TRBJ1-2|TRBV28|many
CASRGTANYGYTF
TGTGCCAGCAGGGGGACTGCTAACTATGGCTACACCTTC
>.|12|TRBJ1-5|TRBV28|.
CASSSQFQPQHF
TGTGCCAGCAGTTCCCAATTTCAGCCCCAGCATTTT
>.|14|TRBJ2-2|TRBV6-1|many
CASSESGSGRELFF
TGTGCCAGCAGTGAATCGGGTTCGGGCCGGGAGCTGTTTTTT
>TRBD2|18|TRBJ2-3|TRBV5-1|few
CASSPVLGTSSVADTQYF
TGCGCCAGCAGCCCGGTTCTGGGGACTAGCAGTGTCGCAGATACGCAGTATTTT
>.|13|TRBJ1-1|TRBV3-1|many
CASSQDRGTEAFF
TGTGCCAGCAGCCAAGACAGGGGCACTGAAGCTTTCTTT
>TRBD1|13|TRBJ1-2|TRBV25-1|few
CASSNRQGVGYTF
TGTGCCAGCAGTAACCGACAGGGGGTGGGCTACACCTTC
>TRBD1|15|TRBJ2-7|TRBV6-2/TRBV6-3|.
CASSYSGQGEYEQYF
TGTGCCAGCAGTTACTCGGGACAGGGGGAATACGAGCAGTACTTC
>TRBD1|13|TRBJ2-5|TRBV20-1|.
CSARKQGRETQYF
TGCAGTGCTCGTAAACAGGGGAGAGAGACCCAGTACTTC